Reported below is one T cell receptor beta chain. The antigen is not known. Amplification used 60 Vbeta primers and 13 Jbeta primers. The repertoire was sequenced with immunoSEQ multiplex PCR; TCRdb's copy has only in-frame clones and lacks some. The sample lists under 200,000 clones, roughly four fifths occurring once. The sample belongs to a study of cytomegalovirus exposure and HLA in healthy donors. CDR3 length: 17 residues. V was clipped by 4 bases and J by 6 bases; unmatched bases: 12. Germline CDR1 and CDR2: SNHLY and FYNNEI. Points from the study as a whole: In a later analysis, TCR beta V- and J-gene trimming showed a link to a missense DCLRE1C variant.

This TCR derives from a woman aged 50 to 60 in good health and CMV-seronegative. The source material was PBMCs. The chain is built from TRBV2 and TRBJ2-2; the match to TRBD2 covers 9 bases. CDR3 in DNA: TGTGCCAGCAGTGCGGTGGAGGTAGCGGGAGAGGCCGGGGAGCTGTTTTTT. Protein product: CASSAVEVAGEAGELFF.